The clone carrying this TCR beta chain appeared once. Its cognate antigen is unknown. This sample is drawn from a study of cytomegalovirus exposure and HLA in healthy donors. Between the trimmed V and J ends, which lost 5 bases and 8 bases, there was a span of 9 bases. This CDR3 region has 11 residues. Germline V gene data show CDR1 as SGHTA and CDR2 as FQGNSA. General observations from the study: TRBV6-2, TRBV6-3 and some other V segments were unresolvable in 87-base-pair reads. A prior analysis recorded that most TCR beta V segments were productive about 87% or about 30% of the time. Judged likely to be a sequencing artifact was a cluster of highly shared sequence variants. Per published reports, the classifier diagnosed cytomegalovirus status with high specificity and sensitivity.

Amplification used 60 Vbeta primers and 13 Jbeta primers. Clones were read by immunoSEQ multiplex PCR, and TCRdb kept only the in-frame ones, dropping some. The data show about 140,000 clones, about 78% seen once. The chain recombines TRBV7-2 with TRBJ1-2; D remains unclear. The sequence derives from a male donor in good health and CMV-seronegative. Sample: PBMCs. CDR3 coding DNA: TGTGCCAGCAGCCCCCCCTACGGCTACACCTTC. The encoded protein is CASSPPYGYTF.